A selection of T cell receptor beta chains follows, all from one sample in a study of shared clonotypes between healthy human individuals. Assay: immunoSEQ multiplex PCR; the TCRdb copy retains only in-frame clones and omits some. The table records 950,000 to 1,200,000 clones, 70% to 80% of them present only once. What was sequenced was memory CD4+ T cells from PBMCs. Receptor source: a man aged 18 to 30 in good health. Some clones in this sample may be carry-over from other donors' samples. Both conserved end residues are part of each CDR3. The order of the fields is CDR3 DNA, CDR3 protein, J gene, V gene, D gene, clone size. The D gene is left open where the match is weak. The listing skips clone size in some rows; elsewhere it reads once, few, many or a size class.

CDR3 DNA: TGTGCCACCAGCAGAGAGAGTCAGCCCCAGCATTTT; CDR3 protein: CATSRESQPQHF; J gene: TRBJ1-5; V gene: TRBV15; D gene: -; clone size: -
CDR3 DNA: TGTGCCAGCAGCCTTCGGGATACGCAGTATTTT; CDR3 protein: CASSLRDTQYF; J gene: TRBJ2-3; V gene: TRBV4-2; D gene: -; clone size: -
CDR3 DNA: TGTGCCAGCTCACCAGGACTGTCGAGCTCCTACAATGAGCAGTTCTTC; CDR3 protein: CASSPGLSSSYNEQFF; J gene: TRBJ2-1; V gene: TRBV18; D gene: -; clone size: -
CDR3 DNA: TGTGCCAGCAGCAAGGGGGCAGGGGCATTGAACACTGAAGCTTTCTTT; CDR3 protein: CASSKGAGALNTEAFF; J gene: TRBJ1-1; V gene: TRBV11-3; D gene: TRBD1; clone size: -
CDR3 DNA: TGTGCCAGCTCACCGGCGACAGATCGCAATCAGCCCCAGCATTTT; CDR3 protein: CASSPATDRNQPQHF; J gene: TRBJ1-5; V gene: TRBV18; D gene: -; clone size: few
CDR3 DNA: TGCAGCGTTGAAGGGACAGGGGTGACCTATGGCTACACCTTC; CDR3 protein: CSVEGTGVTYGYTF; J gene: TRBJ1-2; V gene: TRBV29-1; D gene: TRBD1; clone size: few
CDR3 DNA: TGTGCCAGCAGCCAAGACAGCCGGGTTGTGACCCAGTACTTC; CDR3 protein: CASSQDSRVVTQYF; J gene: TRBJ2-5; V gene: TRBV14; D gene: -; clone size: -
CDR3 DNA: TGTGCCAGCAGCTCCCCAGGGGAAAATCAGCCCCAGCATTTT; CDR3 protein: CASSSPGENQPQHF; J gene: TRBJ1-5; V gene: TRBV28; D gene: -; clone size: -
CDR3 DNA: TGTGCCACCAGCAGCCCAGGGGACACGAACACCGGGGAGCTGTTTTTT; CDR3 protein: CATSSPGDTNTGELFF; J gene: TRBJ2-2; V gene: TRBV15; D gene: -; clone size: -
CDR3 DNA: TGTGCCAGCAGTTTACGTGGGAGTATGAGGACTGAAGCTTTCTTT; CDR3 protein: CASSLRGSMRTEAFF; J gene: TRBJ1-1; V gene: TRBV28; D gene: -; clone size: -
CDR3 DNA: TGTGCCAGCAGTTACGGTCGGGGGAGCTCCTACGAGCAGTACTTC; CDR3 protein: CASSYGRGSSYEQYF; J gene: TRBJ2-7; V gene: TRBV6-6; D gene: -; clone size: once
CDR3 DNA: TGCGCCAGCAGCCACCCACTGCGGGACCGGGAGCTGTTTTTT; CDR3 protein: CASSHPLRDRELFF; J gene: TRBJ2-2; V gene: TRBV4-1; D gene: -; clone size: few
CDR3 DNA: TGTGCCAGCAGTTACTCAAGGACAGGCGACTACGAGCAGTACTTC; CDR3 protein: CASSYSRTGDYEQYF; J gene: TRBJ2-7; V gene: TRBV6-6; D gene: TRBD1; clone size: few
CDR3 DNA: TGTGCCAGCAGCCGATTTGGAGCGGGGACGAACAATGAGCAGTTCTTC; CDR3 protein: CASSRFGAGTNNEQFF; J gene: TRBJ2-1; V gene: TRBV7-3; D gene: TRBD2; clone size: -
CDR3 DNA: TGCGCCAGCAGCCAAGGACGGACACGGTACGAGCAGTACTTC; CDR3 protein: CASSQGRTRYEQYF; J gene: TRBJ2-7; V gene: TRBV4-3; D gene: -; clone size: -
CDR3 DNA: TGTGCCAGCAGCCAGGCCTACGAGCAGTACTTC; CDR3 protein: CASSQAYEQYF; J gene: TRBJ2-7; V gene: TRBV5-6; D gene: -; clone size: -
CDR3 DNA: TGTGCCAGCAGCACCCCTTCGGCCGGGGGGGGTACCTATGGCTACACCTTC; CDR3 protein: CASSTPSAGGGTYGYTF; J gene: TRBJ1-2; V gene: TRBV28; D gene: -; clone size: -
CDR3 DNA: TGTGCCAGCAGCACAGGGACAGGCAACACCGGGGAGCTGTTTTTT; CDR3 protein: CASSTGTGNTGELFF; J gene: TRBJ2-2; V gene: TRBV9; D gene: TRBD1; clone size: -
CDR3 DNA: TGTGCCAGCGGGACAGGGCGTTCTACGCAGTATTTT; CDR3 protein: CASGTGRSTQYF; J gene: TRBJ2-3; V gene: TRBV6-5; D gene: TRBD1; clone size: -
CDR3 DNA: TGCAGTGCATTACAGGCCGAGCAGTACTTC; CDR3 protein: CSALQAEQYF; J gene: TRBJ2-7; V gene: TRBV20-1; D gene: -; clone size: -
CDR3 DNA: TGTGCCAGCAGCTTCCTGGGAGGCGGGCAGTACTTC; CDR3 protein: CASSFLGGGQYF; J gene: TRBJ2-7; V gene: TRBV7-2; D gene: -; clone size: -
CDR3 DNA: TGTGCCTCAGCCTTTGGAGCGATAACCTACAATGAGCAGTTCTTC; CDR3 protein: CASAFGAITYNEQFF; J gene: TRBJ2-1; V gene: TRBV6-1; D gene: -; clone size: once
CDR3 DNA: TGCGCCAGCAGCGATATGGGGACAGGGGGCGTGGAGCAGTTCTTC; CDR3 protein: CASSDMGTGGVEQFF; J gene: TRBJ2-1; V gene: TRBV5-1; D gene: TRBD1; clone size: -
CDR3 DNA: TGCGCCAGCAGCTTGGGACAGGGGGGAGAGACCCAGTACTTC; CDR3 protein: CASSLGQGGETQYF; J gene: TRBJ2-5; V gene: TRBV5-1; D gene: TRBD1; clone size: -
CDR3 DNA: TGTGCCAGCAGCTTAGGTGGCAGCTACTCTGGAAACACCATATATTTT; CDR3 protein: CASSLGGSYSGNTIYF; J gene: TRBJ1-3; V gene: TRBV7-8; D gene: -; clone size: -
CDR3 DNA: TGTGCCAGCAGTTTTGACAGCAACACTGAAGCTTTCTTT; CDR3 protein: CASSFDSNTEAFF; J gene: TRBJ1-1; V gene: TRBV2; D gene: -; clone size: -
CDR3 DNA: TGTGCCAGCAGCGTAGCTACAGGGCGGACTGGTGACACCATATATTTT; CDR3 protein: CASSVATGRTGDTIYF; J gene: TRBJ1-3; V gene: TRBV9; D gene: -; clone size: -
CDR3 DNA: TGCGCCAGCGGATTAACCGGGACAGGGGTTGAAGCTTTCTTT; CDR3 protein: CASGLTGTGVEAFF; J gene: TRBJ1-1; V gene: TRBV5-1; D gene: TRBD1; clone size: -
CDR3 DNA: TGTGCCACCAGCACTGTAGATGGGGGCGTGGGTGGCTACACCTTC; CDR3 protein: CATSTVDGGVGGYTF; J gene: TRBJ1-2; V gene: TRBV15; D gene: -; clone size: once
CDR3 DNA: TGTGCCAGCAGCAGGAACGCCGGTTACGAGCAGTACTTC; CDR3 protein: CASSRNAGYEQYF; J gene: TRBJ2-7; V gene: TRBV7-2; D gene: -; clone size: -
CDR3 DNA: TGTGCCAGCAGTGACCGGGACAGGGACTACGAGCAGTACTTC; CDR3 protein: CASSDRDRDYEQYF; J gene: TRBJ2-7; V gene: TRBV6-5; D gene: TRBD1; clone size: -
CDR3 DNA: TGTGCCAGCAGCTTTGGCCAACCGGGACAATACACTGAAGCTTTCTTT; CDR3 protein: CASSFGQPGQYTEAFF; J gene: TRBJ1-1; V gene: TRBV4-2; D gene: -; clone size: -
CDR3 DNA: TGTGCCAGCAGCTTAGCCGGACCCAATCAGCCCCAGCATTTT; CDR3 protein: CASSLAGPNQPQHF; J gene: TRBJ1-5; V gene: TRBV11-2; D gene: -; clone size: -
CDR3 DNA: TGTGCCAGCAGACTAAATCCAAACTATGGCTACACCTTC; CDR3 protein: CASRLNPNYGYTF; J gene: TRBJ1-2; V gene: TRBV6-6; D gene: -; clone size: few
CDR3 DNA: TGTGCCAGCAGCCAAGATAGAGGGGAAGGTCAGCCCCAGCATTTT; CDR3 protein: CASSQDRGEGQPQHF; J gene: TRBJ1-5; V gene: TRBV4-2; D gene: -; clone size: few
CDR3 DNA: TGTGCCAGCTGTGTAGTTTCAAGTTGTGAGACCCAGTACTTC; CDR3 protein: CASCVVSSCETQYF; J gene: TRBJ2-5; V gene: TRBV7-8; D gene: -; clone size: -
CDR3 DNA: TGTGCCAGCAGCAAAGTCGGACACCCAAACTATGGCTACACCTTC; CDR3 protein: CASSKVGHPNYGYTF; J gene: TRBJ1-2; V gene: TRBV21-1; D gene: -; clone size: -
CDR3 DNA: TGCGCCAGCAGCCAAGATGGGACATCTGGGATTAATGAAAAACTGTTTTTT; CDR3 protein: CASSQDGTSGINEKLFF; J gene: TRBJ1-4; V gene: TRBV4-1; D gene: -; clone size: -
CDR3 DNA: TGTGCCAGCAGCTTAGGACTGGACAGGGGATCATACAATGAGCAGTTCTTC; CDR3 protein: CASSLGLDRGSYNEQFF; J gene: TRBJ2-1; V gene: TRBV7-9; D gene: TRBD1; clone size: -
CDR3 DNA: TGCAGTGCCCTAGCATTGGAAGCTTTCTTT; CDR3 protein: CSALALEAFF; J gene: TRBJ1-1; V gene: TRBV20-1; D gene: -; clone size: -
CDR3 DNA: TGCAGCGGATTACCTCAGTCTGGAAACACCATATATTTT; CDR3 protein: CSGLPQSGNTIYF; J gene: TRBJ1-3; V gene: TRBV29-1; D gene: -; clone size: -
CDR3 DNA: TGTGCCACCAGCAGAGATGGGACTGGTTTGAATGAGCAGTTCTTC; CDR3 protein: CATSRDGTGLNEQFF; J gene: TRBJ2-1; V gene: TRBV15; D gene: -; clone size: once
CDR3 DNA: TGCGCCAGCACGGGGGGCGATCGGGAAAAACTGTTTTTT; CDR3 protein: CASTGGDREKLFF; J gene: TRBJ1-4; V gene: TRBV5-1; D gene: -; clone size: -